This TCR beta chain was identified during a study of metastatic and nonmetastatic thyroid tumors. In this sample, this clone turned up many times. TCRdb re-clonotyped the PCR reads through MiXCR. This table holds around 15,000 clones, 13% found once. The CDR3 covers 11 residues. Trimming removed 7 bases at V and 2 bases at J, with 5 bases between. Germline-derived CDR1 and CDR2 are WSHSY and SAAADI. Thyroid surgery took place with no prior treatment in any patient. V usage is TRBV10-2 and J usage is TRBJ1-1; no firm D call. This receptor was taken from a female donor with papillary thyroid cancer or a benign thyroid nodule (not recorded which). Some clones in this sample may be carry-over from other donors' samples. Sequencing input: blood. For the CDR3, the DNA is TGCGCCAGCAAAATCAACACTGAAGCTTTCTTT. Translation: CASKINTEAFF.